There are a few counts of the clone carrying this T cell receptor beta chain. Its specificity is unknown. Primers: 60 Vbeta forward and 13 Jbeta reverse. In the source study's methods: Some 11 million of the approximately 80 million unique TCR beta chains counted in a later analysis were shared. Data came from immunoSEQ multiplex PCR; TCRdb stores just in-frame clones and leaves some out. The D gene and trimming were derived from the DNA, and the V and J assignments and clone size from that table. The table records approximately 59,000 clones, about 63% of them present only once. This entry comes from a study of cytomegalovirus exposure and HLA in healthy donors. General study findings and limits: The study labeled around 160 TCR beta chains cytomegalovirus-associated. Per published reports, the classifier diagnosed cytomegalovirus status with high specificity and sensitivity.

In germline, CDR1 is SGHTA, CDR2 FQGNSA. With 2 bases clipped from V and 6 bases from J, the junction kept 8 bases outside the gene matches. The CDR3 runs 15 residues. Source material: PBMCs. This TCR was recovered from a man in his forties in good health and CMV-seropositive. The gene calls are TRBV7-2 and TRBJ2-7; 9 bases map to TRBD2. The CDR3 sequence: CASSLRPQAGGEQYF. DNA of the CDR3: TGTGCCAGCAGCTTAAGACCCCAAGCGGGAGGCGAGCAGTACTTC.